This TCR beta chain was recovered during a study of T-cell reconstitution after alpha-beta-depleted transplantation in children. Whole-study results and caveats: Diversity and T-cell counts at one year after transplant derived mostly from new T cells.

This clonotype was counted between two and nine times. Its specificity is unknown. Preparation of the TCRbeta library used unique molecular identifiers. Using its own MiXCR run on the PCR reads, TCRdb lists one record per CDR3 protein. The repertoire holds fewer than 1 million distinct CDR3 sequences, with roughly 16% as singletons. CDR3 length: 15 residues. In germline, CDR1 is LGHNT, CDR2 FRNRAP. V gave up 6 bases and J gave up 5 bases; unmatched junction bases: 9. Sample: PBMCs, mostly from graft donor cells, taken 360 days after TCRalphabeta/CD19-depleted stem cell transplant. This chain joins TRBV12-5 and TRBJ2-5; 10 nucleotides align to TRBD2. This TCR came from a male patient younger than 18 who had a stem cell transplant for acute lymphoblastic leukemia, so the T cells may come from the graft donor. CDR3 residues: CASGSTSGRGETQYF. In DNA, the CDR3 is TGTGCTAGTGGATCGACTAGCGGGCGGGGGGAGACCCAGTACTTC.